Below are 14 T cell receptor beta chains sequenced from a single sample in a study of blood T cell repertoires in COVID-19. Sequencing was performed with immunoSEQ multiplex PCR; in TCRdb, only in-frame clones are kept and a portion is missing. The data contain some 100,000 clones, approximately 90% of them seen just once; the ten biggest clones take up 4.5% to 5.5%. The sample comprised peripheral blood. Source of these receptors: a woman of 80 years or more with active COVID-19.

The J gene is TRBJ2-7, the V gene TRBV14; TRBD1 matches at 12 bases. V lost 5 bases, J lost 6 bases, and 11 bases stayed unmatched. The CDR3 consists of 16 residues. Germline CDR1 reads SGHDN; CDR2 reads FVKESK. The chain's CDR3 is CASSKAAGQGAGEQYF. Here the CDR3 DNA reads TGTGCCAGCAGCAAAGCCGCGGGACAGGGGGCTGGCGAGCAGTACTTC.

The CDR3 coding sequence is TGTGCCAGCAGCGGGGACAGCTCCTCCTACAATGAGCAGTTCTTC. Encoded protein: CASSGDSSSYNEQFF. V is TRBV3-1 (or the pseudogene TRBV3-2) and J is TRBJ2-1; 7 nucleotides line up with TRBD1. The CDR3 contains 15 residues. Trimming removed 5 bases from V and 0 bases from J; junction bases left unmatched: 4. Germline loops: CDR1 LGHDT, CDR2 YNNKEL (reference sequence).

A single count supports this clone. The V call is TRBV7-3, the J call TRBJ2-1; D may be TRBD2 (5 bases). V lost 3 bases to trimming and J lost 4 bases, with 16 bases between them. Germline CDR1 is SGHTA and CDR2 is FQGTGA. The CDR3 runs 16 residues. The chain's CDR3 is CASSFYPGLAYNEQFF. Written as DNA, the CDR3 is TGTGCCAGCAGCTTTTACCCGGGATTGGCTTACAATGAGCAGTTCTTC.

The chain couples TRBV3-1 (or the pseudogene TRBV3-2) to TRBJ1-2, with TRBD1 matching 7 bases. The germline V gene encodes CDR1 LGHDT and CDR2 YNNKEL (reference sequence). The CDR3 consists of 15 residues. V shed 4 bases, J shed 4 bases, and the junction held 9 bases outside the gene matches. This CDR3 is CASSRGQWTLYGYTF. DNA of the CDR3: TGTGCCAGCAGCCGGGGACAGTGGACCCTCTATGGCTACACCTTC.

This clone was picked up a small number of times. The chain has TRBV2 and TRBJ1-1; D might be TRBD1 (6 bases). The V end was cut by 4 bases, the J end by 2 bases, with 8 bases between. This CDR3 comprises 13 residues. Germline loops: CDR1 SNHLY, CDR2 FYNNEI. The CDR3 nucleotides read TGTGCCAGCAGTGGACAGGTTAACACTGAAGCTTTCTTT. Protein: CASSGQVNTEAFF. The variable domain in full, completed from reference TRBV2 and TRBJ1-1, reads EPEVTQTPSHQVTQMGQEVILRCVPISNHLYFYWYRQILGQKVEFLVSFYNNEISEKSEIFDDQFSVERPDGSNFTLKIRSTKLEDSAMYFCASSGQVNTEAFFGQGTRLTVV.

The chain is built from TRBV6-2 or TRBV6-3 and TRBJ1-5, with D perhaps matching TRBD1 (5 bases). Trimming cost V 0 bases and J 7 bases, with 22 bases left between them. Germline V gene sequence: CDR1 MNHEY, CDR2 SVGEGT. This CDR3 is built from 18 residues. The CDR3 reads CASSYSIQVARDRQPQHF. For the CDR3, the DNA is TGTGCCAGCAGTTACTCGATACAGGTGGCCCGTGACAGACAGCCCCAGCATTTT.

This clone was seen more than once but under ten times. V and J are TRBV7-8 and TRBJ2-2; weak D call: TRBD2 (5 bases). Germline CDR1 SGHVS, CDR2 FQNEAQ. Between the trimmed V and J ends, which lost 2 bases and 3 bases, there was a span of 13 bases. The CDR3 has 16 residues. The CDR3 nucleotides are TGTGCCAGCAGCTTACTAGCACAACGCGACACCGGGGAGCTGTTTTTT. Translated, it gives CASSLLAQRDTGELFF.

The gene calls are TRBV11-1 and TRBJ2-7; the match to TRBD2 covers 13 bases. CDR1 and CDR2 (germline): SGHAT, FQDESV (reference sequence). J lost 6 bases, V lost 5 bases, and 7 bases had no gene match. The CDR3 extends over 15 amino acids. The CDR3 DNA sequence: TGTGCCAGCAGCCCAAGACTAGCGGGAGGCTTCGAGCAGTACTTC. Its translation is CASSPRLAGGFEQYF.

The chain carries TRBV6-2 or TRBV6-3 and TRBJ1-1; D is unclear. Germline V gene lookup returns CDR1 MNHEY and CDR2 SVGEGT. V was trimmed by 0 bases and J by 0 bases, leaving 8 bases between them. The CDR3 totals 15 residues. CDR3 DNA sequence: TGTGCCAGCAGTTACTCAAAGACAATGAACACTGAAGCTTTCTTT. Amino acids: CASSYSKTMNTEAFF.

This chain links TRBV14 with TRBJ1-2, with D uncertain. The CDR3 contains 13 residues. V was trimmed by 0 bases and J by 4 bases, leaving 6 bases between them. The germline V gene has CDR1 SGHDN and CDR2 FVKESK. DNA of the CDR3: TGTGCCAGCAGCCAAGATCGGGTCTATGGCTACACCTTC. Translation gives CASSQDRVYGYTF.

CDR3 sequence (DNA): TGTGCCAGCAGTTACGCCCCCGGCACCGGGGAGCTGTTTTTT. It is translated as CASSYAPGTGELFF. The genes are TRBV6-5 and TRBJ2-2; D call uncertain. The V and J ends lost 2 bases and 4 bases respectively, with 8 bases between them. Looked up from germline, CDR1 is MNHEY and CDR2 is SVGAGI. This CDR3 has 14 amino acids.

The rearrangement uses TRBV14 and TRBJ1-5; TRBD1 matches at 7 bases. The CDR3 has 17 residues. Germline assignment: CDR1 SGHDN and CDR2 FVKESK. J was trimmed by 7 bases and V by 1 base; bases with no gene match: 13. The CDR3 nucleotides are TGTGCCAGCAGCCAAGGGACAGGTATTCGGCCAGGGCAGCCCCAGCATTTT. It codes for CASSQGTGIRPGQPQHF.

This chain joins TRBV5-1 and TRBJ1-6; D is unclear. V gave up 1 base and J gave up 11 bases, with 10 bases separating them. Germline values: CDR1 SGHRS, CDR2 YFSETQ. This CDR3 has 13 residues. The CDR3: CASSLSSDTPLHF. For the CDR3, the DNA is TGCGCCAGCAGCTTGAGTAGCGATACACCCCTCCACTTT.

The chain couples TRBV3-1 (or the pseudogene TRBV3-2) to TRBJ2-2; D unresolved. CDR1 is LGHDT and CDR2 is YNNKEL in the germline V gene (reference sequence). The CDR3 length is 15 residues. The V gene lost 4 bases and the J gene lost 5 bases, with 14 bases spanning the gap. The CDR3 loop is CASSPTEAQTGELFF. The CDR3 DNA is TGTGCCAGCAGCCCCACCGAGGCGCAGACCGGGGAGCTGTTTTTT.